The T cell receptor (beta chain) under discussion was sequenced for a study of OX40 agonist ivuxolimab in advanced cancers. Germline trimming cut 0 bases from V and 4 bases from J; bases unmatched to any gene: 7. The CDR3 loop spans 17 amino acids. Germline-derived CDR1 and CDR2 are SGHDT and YYEEEE. The table came from immunoSEQ multiplex PCR; TCRdb's copy has only in-frame clones and leaves some out. The sample yields about 30,000 clones, 80% to 95% seen once. The chain couples TRBV5-6 to TRBJ1-2, with 12 positions matching TRBD1. The sequences come from CD4+ or CD8+ T cells sorted from blood, collected in a trial of the OX40 agonist ivuxolimab. The receptor was isolated from an adult with an advanced solid tumor such as melanoma, head and neck, liver or kidney cancer. The CDR3 nucleotides read TGTGCCAGCAGCTTGGGGGACAGGGGGCCCGTTAGCTATGGCTACACCTTC. Its translation is CASSLGDRGPVSYGYTF.